This T cell receptor (beta chain) was recorded in a study of blood T cell repertoires in COVID-19. Trimming pared 0 bases from V and 8 bases from J, leaving 10 bases between. This CDR3 comprises 13 residues. The germline V gene encodes CDR1 SGHAT and CDR2 FQNNGV. Authors' methods: Amplification of reference gene primers was used by the study to estimate nucleated cell counts. Clones were sequenced by immunoSEQ multiplex PCR, and TCRdb holds only the in-frame ones, with some missing. That table furnishes V, J and clone size, whereas the DNA furnished D and trimming. The sample lists roughly 110,000 clones, under 90% seen once, with 13% to 15% in the top ten.

The chain couples TRBV11-2 to TRBJ1-2; D may be TRBD1 (5 bases). The origin of this receptor is a woman aged 60-75 years with acute or convalescent COVID-19. The sequenced sample was peripheral blood. CDR3 region: CASSLDQGWGYTF. In nucleotides, the CDR3 is TGTGCCAGCAGCTTAGATCAGGGTTGGGGCTACACCTTC.